This TCR beta chain was captured by sequencing in a study of cytomegalovirus exposure and HLA in healthy donors. About the research overall: An early release of data contained about 85 million unique TCRs, which came from HLA-typed donors.

Study findings and constraints: Apart from CMV serostatus, no immune exposure information was available. Roughly uniform depth of sequencing across donors was assumed in presence/absence analyses. Later analysis demonstrated an association between a missense DCLRE1C variant and TCR beta V- and J-gene trimming.

Amplification used 60 Vbeta primers and 13 Jbeta primers. TCRdb's table, derived via immunoSEQ multiplex PCR, lists solely in-frame clones and lacks some. The sample contains under 300,000 clones, about 81% of which appear only once. This clone showed up just once. Its antigen is not known. The clonotype comes from a woman aged 55-69 years in good health and CMV-seropositive. Sequencing was performed on PBMCs.

The CDR3 sequence is CASSFQGARSQPQHF. CDR3 DNA: TGTGCCAGCAGCTTTCAGGGGGCGAGAAGTCAGCCCCAGCATTTT. This chain links TRBV5-5 with TRBJ1-5; 8 bases map to TRBD1. Germline CDR1 is SGHKS and CDR2 is YYEKEE (reference sequence). Trimming cost V 2 bases and J 6 bases; bases outside gene matches: 7. This CDR3 is 15 amino acids long.